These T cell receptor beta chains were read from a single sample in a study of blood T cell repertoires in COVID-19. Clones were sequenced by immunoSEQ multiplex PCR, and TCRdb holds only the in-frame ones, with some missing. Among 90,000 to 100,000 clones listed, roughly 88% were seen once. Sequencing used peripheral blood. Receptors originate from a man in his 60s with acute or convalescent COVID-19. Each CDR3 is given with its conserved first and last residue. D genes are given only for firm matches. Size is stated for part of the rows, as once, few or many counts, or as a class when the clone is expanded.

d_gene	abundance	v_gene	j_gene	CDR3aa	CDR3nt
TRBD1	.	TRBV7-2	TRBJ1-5	CASSTGGSNQPQHF	TGTGCCAGCAGCACAGGGGGTAGCAATCAGCCCCAGCATTTT
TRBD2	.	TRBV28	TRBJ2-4	CASSEPGLASANIQYF	TGTGCCAGCAGTGAACCGGGACTAGCGAGTGCAAACATTCAGTACTTC
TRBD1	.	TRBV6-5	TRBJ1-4	CASSYRGRVNEKLFF	TGTGCCAGCAGTTACAGGGGGCGCGTAAATGAAAAACTGTTTTTT
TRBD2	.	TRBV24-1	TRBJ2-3	CATSDPPRTSGDTDTQYF	TGTGCCACCAGTGATCCCCCCCGCACTAGCGGGGACACAGATACGCAGTATTTT
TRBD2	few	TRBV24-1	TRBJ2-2	CATSDPPGLAGVNTGELFF	TGTGCCACCAGTGATCCCCCGGGACTAGCGGGGGTGAACACCGGGGAGCTGTTTTTT
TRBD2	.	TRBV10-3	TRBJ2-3	CAISRELAGGPGTDTQYF	TGTGCCATCAGCCGCGAACTAGCGGGGGGGCCAGGTACAGATACGCAGTATTTT
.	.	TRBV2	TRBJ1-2	CATQSGGAQRYGYTF	TGTGCCACCCAATCGGGAGGGGCCCAGAGGTATGGCTACACCTTC
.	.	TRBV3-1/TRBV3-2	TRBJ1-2	CASSFGPRQRGTNYGYTF	TGTGCCAGCAGCTTTGGCCCTCGACAGCGGGGGACTAACTATGGCTACACCTTC
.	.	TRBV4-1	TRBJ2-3	CASSQDRLLDTQYF	TGCGCCAGCAGCCAAGATCGGTTGCTCGATACGCAGTATTTT
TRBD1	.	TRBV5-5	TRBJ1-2	CASSLAGGQAPYGYTF	TGTGCCAGCAGCTTGGCCGGGGGACAGGCTCCATATGGCTACACCTTC